This TCR beta chain appears in the sequencing data of a study of CD8 T cells in ankylosing spondylitis. This clonotype was detected a few times. Its target is unknown. Preparation of TCR beta libraries was done by quantitative 5'-RACE with molecular barcodes. TCRdb itself ran the 5' RACE reads through MiXCR, one entry per CDR3 protein. The sample has a few hundred thousand distinct CDR3 sequences, 18% seen once; the top ten hold roughly 34%. Regarding the study as a whole: Disease-associated clonotypes exhibited CD8+ identity and were relatively infrequent in peripheral blood. The study looked at matched synovial fluid samples from ankylosing spondylitis patients. Disease-linked clones were reported to be significantly enriched there.

The CDR3 extends over 16 amino acids. Germline-derived CDR1 and CDR2 are SEHNR and FQNEAQ (reference sequence). The V gene end was trimmed by 5 bases and the J gene end by 5 bases; junction bases not matched to a gene: 8. The rearrangement links TRBV7-9 to TRBJ2-3; the match to TRBD2 covers 12 bases. The sequencing input was blood, either unsorted or a sorted T cell fraction (not recorded which). This sequence originates from a male donor with ankylosing spondylitis or in good health (not recorded which). CDR3 in amino acids: CASSPRLAGVRDTQYF. The CDR3 DNA reads TGTGCCAGCAGCCCCAGACTAGCGGGAGTACGAGATACGCAGTATTTT.